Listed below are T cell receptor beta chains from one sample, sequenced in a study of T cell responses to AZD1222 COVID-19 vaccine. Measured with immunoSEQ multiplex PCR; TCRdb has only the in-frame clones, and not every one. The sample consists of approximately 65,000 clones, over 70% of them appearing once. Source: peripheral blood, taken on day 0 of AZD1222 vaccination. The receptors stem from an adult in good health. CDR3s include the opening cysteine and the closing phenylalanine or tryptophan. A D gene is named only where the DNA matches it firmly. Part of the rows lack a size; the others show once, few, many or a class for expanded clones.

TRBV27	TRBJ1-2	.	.	CAAPLTGLSGYTF	TGTGCCGCTCCCTTAACAGGGTTGAGTGGCTACACCTTC
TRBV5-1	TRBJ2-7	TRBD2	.	CASSTGTSQYEQYF	TGCGCCAGCAGCACCGGGACTAGTCAATACGAGCAGTACTTC
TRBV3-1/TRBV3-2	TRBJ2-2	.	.	CASSHQGITGELFF	TGTGCCAGCAGCCATCAGGGGATCACCGGGGAGCTGTTTTTT
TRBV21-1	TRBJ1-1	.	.	CASSKGPLGEGTEAFF	TGTGCCAGCAGCAAAGGGCCGCTGGGGGAGGGCACTGAAGCTTTCTTT
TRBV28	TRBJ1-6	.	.	CASSGLWGLNSPLHF	TGTGCCAGCAGCGGACTTTGGGGACTTAATTCACCCCTCCACTTT
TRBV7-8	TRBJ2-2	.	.	CASSLGETNTGELFF	TGTGCCAGCAGCTTAGGCGAAACGAACACCGGGGAGCTGTTTTTT
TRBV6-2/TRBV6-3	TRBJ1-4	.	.	CASSDQTGGNEKLFF	TGTGCCAGCAGCGACCAGACCGGGGGTAATGAAAAACTGTTTTTT
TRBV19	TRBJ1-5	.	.	CASTDIYSNQPQHF	TGTGCCAGTACCGACATCTATAGCAATCAGCCCCAGCATTTT
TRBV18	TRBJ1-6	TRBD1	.	CASPRGQQGAGSPLHF	TGTGCCAGCCCCAGGGGCCAACAGGGGGCCGGTTCACCCCTCCACTTT
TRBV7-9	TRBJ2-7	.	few	CASSLEGLREQYF	TGTGCCAGCAGCTTAGAGGGGCTGCGCGAGCAGTACTTC
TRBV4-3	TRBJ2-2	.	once	CASSQELRTQELFF	TGCGCCAGCAGCCAAGAATTGAGGACCCAGGAGCTGTTTTTT
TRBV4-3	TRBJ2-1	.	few	CASSPYGSTGDEQFF	TGCGCCAGCAGCCCCTATGGCTCTACTGGGGATGAGCAGTTCTTC
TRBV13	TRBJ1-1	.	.	CASSSRLMNTEAFF	TGTGCCAGCAGCTCAAGGTTGATGAACACTGAAGCTTTCTTT
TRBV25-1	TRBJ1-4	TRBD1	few	CASSAGQGAHEKLFF	TGTGCCAGCAGTGCGGGACAGGGGGCCCATGAAAAACTGTTTTTT
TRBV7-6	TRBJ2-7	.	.	CASSLGTPGSYEQYF	TGTGCCAGCAGCCTAGGGACACCCGGCTCCTACGAGCAGTACTTC
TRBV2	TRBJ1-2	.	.	CASSNRRANYGYTF	TGTGCCAGCAGTAATCGCAGGGCCAACTATGGCTACACCTTC
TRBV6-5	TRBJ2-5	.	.	CASSKPGTSKETQYF	TGTGCCAGCAGTAAGCCCGGGACTTCTAAAGAGACCCAGTACTTC
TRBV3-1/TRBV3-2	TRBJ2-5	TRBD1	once	CASSHGRDRVETQYF	TGTGCCAGCAGCCACGGACGGGACAGGGTAGAGACCCAGTACTTC
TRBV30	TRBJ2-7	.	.	CAWSVGTAYEQYF	TGTGCCTGGAGTGTGGGCACAGCCTACGAGCAGTACTTC
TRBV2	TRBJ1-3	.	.	CASSEGNTIYF	TGTGCCAGCAGTGAGGGAAACACCATATATTTT
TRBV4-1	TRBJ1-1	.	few	CASSQTRANTEAFF	TGCGCCAGCAGCCAAACCAGGGCGAACACTGAAGCTTTCTTT
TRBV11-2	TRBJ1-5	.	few	CASSNGGWGQPQHF	TGTGCCAGCAGCAACGGAGGGTGGGGTCAGCCCCAGCATTTT
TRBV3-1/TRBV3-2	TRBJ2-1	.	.	CASSPKTGFRYNEQFF	TGTGCCAGCAGCCCTAAGACGGGTTTCCGTTACAATGAGCAGTTCTTC
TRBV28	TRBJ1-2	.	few	CASSPWSRGGYTF	TGTGCCAGCAGTCCCTGGTCCCGGGGTGGCTACACCTTC
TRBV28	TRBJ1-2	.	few	CASSVLQGYNYGYTF	TGTGCCAGCAGCGTTCTCCAGGGGTATAACTATGGCTACACCTTC
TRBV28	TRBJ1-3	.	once	CASRSEGAGNTIYF	TGTGCCAGCAGATCTGAAGGCGCTGGAAACACCATATATTTT
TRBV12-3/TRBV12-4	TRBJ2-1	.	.	CASSLLGFIEQFF	TGTGCCAGCAGTTTATTAGGGTTTATTGAGCAGTTCTTC
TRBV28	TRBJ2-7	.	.	CASGRPNPPYEQYF	TGTGCCAGCGGGCGGCCCAATCCACCATACGAGCAGTACTTC
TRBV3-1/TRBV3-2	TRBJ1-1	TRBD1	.	CASSQPGQGPGGTEAFF	TGTGCCAGCAGCCAACCCGGACAGGGCCCGGGGGGGACTGAAGCTTTCTTT
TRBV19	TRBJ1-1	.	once	CASQKLNTEAFF	TGTGCCAGCCAGAAGTTGAACACTGAAGCTTTCTTT
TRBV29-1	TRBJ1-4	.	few	CSVHRGANEKLFF	TGCAGCGTGCACAGAGGAGCTAATGAAAAACTGTTTTTT
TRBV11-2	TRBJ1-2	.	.	CASSLDPGTSGGYTF	TGTGCCAGCAGCTTAGATCCAGGGACAAGTGGTGGCTACACCTTC
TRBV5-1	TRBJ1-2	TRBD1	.	CASSGGQGNGYTF	TGCGCCAGCAGCGGTGGACAGGGCAATGGCTACACCTTC
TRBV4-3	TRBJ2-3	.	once	CASSQAEGRGPDTQYF	TGCGCCAGCAGCCAAGCGGAAGGGAGAGGGCCAGATACGCAGTATTTT
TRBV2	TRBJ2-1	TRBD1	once	CASTRGLRVNEQFF	TGTGCCAGCACCAGGGGGCTTCGGGTCAATGAGCAGTTCTTC
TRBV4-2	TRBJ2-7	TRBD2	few	CASSQGSGGSSYEQYF	TGTGCCAGCAGCCAAGGTAGCGGGGGGTCGTCCTACGAGCAGTACTTC
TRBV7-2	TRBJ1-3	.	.	CASSLGGNTIYF	TGTGCCAGCAGCTTAGGTGGAAACACCATATATTTT
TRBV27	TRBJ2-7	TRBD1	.	CASSLLGQGGTYEQYF	TGTGCCAGCAGTTTATTGGGACAGGGGGGAACCTACGAGCAGTACTTC
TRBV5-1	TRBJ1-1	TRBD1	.	CASSARQGATEAFF	TGCGCCAGCAGCGCAAGACAGGGGGCCACTGAAGCTTTCTTT
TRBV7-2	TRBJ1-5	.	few	CASSRSGGGHQPQHF	TGTGCCAGCAGCCGCAGTGGAGGGGGACATCAGCCCCAGCATTTT
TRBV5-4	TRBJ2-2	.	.	CASSLTGYAGELFF	TGTGCCAGCAGCTTGACGGGGTATGCCGGGGAGCTGTTTTTT
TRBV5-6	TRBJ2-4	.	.	CASSLAGRQGIQYF	TGTGCCAGCAGCTTGGCCGGGCGGCAGGGCATTCAGTACTTC
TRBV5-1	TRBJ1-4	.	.	CASSFTGGGTNEKLFF	TGCGCCAGCAGCTTCACTGGGGGAGGAACTAATGAAAAACTGTTTTTT
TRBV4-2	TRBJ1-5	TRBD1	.	CASSQEWGDRVNPQHF	TGTGCCAGCAGCCAAGAATGGGGGGACAGGGTAAACCCCCAGCATTTT
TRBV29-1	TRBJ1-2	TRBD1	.	CSVGTGGPGYGYTF	TGCAGCGTTGGGACAGGGGGTCCTGGCTATGGCTACACCTTC
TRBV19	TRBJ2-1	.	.	CASSIPSPPEQFF	TGTGCCAGTAGTATACCCTCCCCCCCTGAGCAGTTCTTC
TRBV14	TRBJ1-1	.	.	CASSQDWGAEAFF	TGTGCCAGCAGCCAAGATTGGGGGGCTGAAGCTTTCTTT
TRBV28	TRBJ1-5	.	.	CASMTPGGHQPQHF	TGTGCCAGCATGACACCCGGCGGACATCAGCCCCAGCATTTT
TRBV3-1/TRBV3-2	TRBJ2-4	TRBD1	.	CASSPQGRGIQYF	TGTGCCAGTTCTCCACAGGGGAGAGGCATTCAGTACTTC
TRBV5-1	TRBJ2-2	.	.	CASSFWGTNTGELFF	TGCGCCAGCAGCTTCTGGGGCACGAACACCGGGGAGCTGTTTTTT
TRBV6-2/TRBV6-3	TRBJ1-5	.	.	CASSYVGNQPQHF	TGTGCCAGCAGTTACGTTGGCAATCAGCCCCAGCATTTT
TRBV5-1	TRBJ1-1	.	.	CASSLGGNTEAFF	TGCGCCAGCAGCTTGGGTGGGAACACTGAAGCTTTCTTT
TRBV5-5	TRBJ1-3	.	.	CASSLVGMARNTIYF	TGTGCCAGCAGCTTGGTAGGGATGGCGAGGAACACCATATATTTT